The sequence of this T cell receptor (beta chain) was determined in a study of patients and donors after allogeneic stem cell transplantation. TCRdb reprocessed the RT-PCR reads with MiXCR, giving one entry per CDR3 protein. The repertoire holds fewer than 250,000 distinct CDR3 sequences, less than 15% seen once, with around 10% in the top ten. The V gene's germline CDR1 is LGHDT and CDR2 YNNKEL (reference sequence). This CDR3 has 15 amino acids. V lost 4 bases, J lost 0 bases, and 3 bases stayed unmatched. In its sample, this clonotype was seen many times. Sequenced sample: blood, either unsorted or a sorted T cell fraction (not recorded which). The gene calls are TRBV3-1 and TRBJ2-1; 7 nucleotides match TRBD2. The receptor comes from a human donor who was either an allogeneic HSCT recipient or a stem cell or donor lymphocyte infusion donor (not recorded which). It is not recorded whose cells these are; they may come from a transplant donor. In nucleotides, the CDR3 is TGTGCCAGCAGCCCTAGCGGAAGCTCCTACAATGAGCAGTTCTTC. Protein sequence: CASSPSGSSYNEQFF.